This T cell receptor (beta chain) came from a study of OX40 agonist ivuxolimab in advanced cancers. Turning to the study itself: Prior anti-PD-1, anti-PD-L1 or anti-CTLA-4 therapy was allowed; less than 45% had some. Findings and caveats of the study: Specificity for antigen went undetermined in the expanded peripheral T cells.

CDR3 size: 15 residues. Germline values: CDR1 MDHEN, CDR2 SYDVKM. Germline trimming cut 5 bases from V and 2 bases from J; bases unmatched to any gene: 8. Measured with immunoSEQ multiplex PCR; TCRdb has only the in-frame clones, and not every one. Here the sample spans 70,000 to 95,000 clones, 90% to 95% being singletons. This clone was detected a few times. Its antigen is undetermined. The TCR sequence derives from an adult with an advanced solid tumor such as melanoma, head and neck, liver or kidney cancer. The sample was CD4+ or CD8+ T cells sorted from blood, taken in a trial of the OX40 agonist ivuxolimab. The chain carries TRBV28 and TRBJ2-7; TRBD1 agrees at 8 bases. CDR3 sequence (DNA): TGTGCCAGCAGTCCATTCTGGACAGGGACCTACGAGCAGTACTTC. It is translated as CASSPFWTGTYEQYF. Drawing the rest from reference TRBV28 and TRBJ2-7, the complete variable domain is DVKVTQSSRYLVKRTGEKVFLECVQDMDHENMFWYRQDPGLGLRLIYFSYDVKMKEKGDIPEGYSVSREKKERFSLILESASTNQTSMYLCASSPFWTGTYEQYFGPGTRLTVT.